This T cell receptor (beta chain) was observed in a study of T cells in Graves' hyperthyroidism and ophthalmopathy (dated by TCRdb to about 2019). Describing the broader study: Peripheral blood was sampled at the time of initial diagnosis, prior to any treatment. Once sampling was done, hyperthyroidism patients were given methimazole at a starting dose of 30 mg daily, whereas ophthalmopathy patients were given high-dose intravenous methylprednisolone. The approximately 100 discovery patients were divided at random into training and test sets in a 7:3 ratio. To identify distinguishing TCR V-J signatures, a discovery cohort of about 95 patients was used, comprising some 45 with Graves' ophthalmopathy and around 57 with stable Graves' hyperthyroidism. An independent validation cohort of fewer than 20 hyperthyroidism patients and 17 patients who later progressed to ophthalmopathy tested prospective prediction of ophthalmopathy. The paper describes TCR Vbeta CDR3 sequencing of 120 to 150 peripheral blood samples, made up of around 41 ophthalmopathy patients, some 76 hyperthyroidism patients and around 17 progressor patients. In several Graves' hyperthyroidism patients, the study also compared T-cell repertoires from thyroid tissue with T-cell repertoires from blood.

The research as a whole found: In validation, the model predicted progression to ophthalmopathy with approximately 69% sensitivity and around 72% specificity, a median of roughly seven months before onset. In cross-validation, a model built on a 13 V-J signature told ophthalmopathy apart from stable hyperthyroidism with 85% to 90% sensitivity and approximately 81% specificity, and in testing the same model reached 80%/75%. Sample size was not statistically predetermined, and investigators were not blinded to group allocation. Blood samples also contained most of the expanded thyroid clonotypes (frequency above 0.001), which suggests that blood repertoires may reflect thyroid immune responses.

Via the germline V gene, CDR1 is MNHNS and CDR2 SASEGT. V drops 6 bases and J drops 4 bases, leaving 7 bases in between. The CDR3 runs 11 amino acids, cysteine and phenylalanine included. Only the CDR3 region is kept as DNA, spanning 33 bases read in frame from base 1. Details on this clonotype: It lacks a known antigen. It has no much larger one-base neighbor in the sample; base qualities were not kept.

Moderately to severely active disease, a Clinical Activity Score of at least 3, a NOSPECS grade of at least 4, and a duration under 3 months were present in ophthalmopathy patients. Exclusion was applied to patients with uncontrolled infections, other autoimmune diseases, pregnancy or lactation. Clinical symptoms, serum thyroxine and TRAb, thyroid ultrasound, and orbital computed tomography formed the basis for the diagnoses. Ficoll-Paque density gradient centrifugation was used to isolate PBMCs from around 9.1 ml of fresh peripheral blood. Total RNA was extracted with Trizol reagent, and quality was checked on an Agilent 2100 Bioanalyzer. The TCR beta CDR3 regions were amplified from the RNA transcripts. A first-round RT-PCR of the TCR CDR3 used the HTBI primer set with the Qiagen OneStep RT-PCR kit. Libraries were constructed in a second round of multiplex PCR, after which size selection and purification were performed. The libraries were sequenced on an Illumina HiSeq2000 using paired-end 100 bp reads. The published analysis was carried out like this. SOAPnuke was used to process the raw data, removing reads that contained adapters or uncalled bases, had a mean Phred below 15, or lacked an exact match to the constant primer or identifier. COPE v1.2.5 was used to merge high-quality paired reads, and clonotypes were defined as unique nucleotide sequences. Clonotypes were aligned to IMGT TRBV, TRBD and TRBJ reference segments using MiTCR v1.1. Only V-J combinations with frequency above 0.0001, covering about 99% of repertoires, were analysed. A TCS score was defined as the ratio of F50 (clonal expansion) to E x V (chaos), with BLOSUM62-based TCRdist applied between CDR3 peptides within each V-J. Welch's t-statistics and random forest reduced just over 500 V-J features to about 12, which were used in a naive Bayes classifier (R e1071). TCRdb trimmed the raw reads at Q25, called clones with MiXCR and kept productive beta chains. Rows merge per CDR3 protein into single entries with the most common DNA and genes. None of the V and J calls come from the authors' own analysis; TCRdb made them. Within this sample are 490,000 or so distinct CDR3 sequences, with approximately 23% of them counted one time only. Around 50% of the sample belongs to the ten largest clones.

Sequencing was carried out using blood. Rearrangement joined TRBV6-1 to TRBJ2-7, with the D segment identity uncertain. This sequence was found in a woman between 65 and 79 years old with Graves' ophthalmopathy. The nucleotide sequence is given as TGTGCCAGCAGAAATCTATACGAGCAGTACTTC. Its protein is CASRNLYEQYF.